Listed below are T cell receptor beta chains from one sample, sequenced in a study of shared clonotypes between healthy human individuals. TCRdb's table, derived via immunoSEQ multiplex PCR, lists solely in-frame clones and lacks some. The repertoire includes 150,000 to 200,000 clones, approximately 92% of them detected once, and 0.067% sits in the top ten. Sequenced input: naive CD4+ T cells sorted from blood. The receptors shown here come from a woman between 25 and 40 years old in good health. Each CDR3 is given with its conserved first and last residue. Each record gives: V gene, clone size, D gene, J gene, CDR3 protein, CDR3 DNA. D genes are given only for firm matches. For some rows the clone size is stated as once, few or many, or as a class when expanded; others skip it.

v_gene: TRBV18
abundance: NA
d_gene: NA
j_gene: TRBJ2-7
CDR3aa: CASSPGRGREQYF
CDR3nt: TGTGCCAGCTCACCCGGCAGGGGCCGGGAGCAGTACTTC

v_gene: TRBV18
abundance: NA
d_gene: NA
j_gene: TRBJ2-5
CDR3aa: CASSPRVGGQYQETQYF
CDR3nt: TGTGCCAGCTCACCCCGTGTGGGGGGCCAGTACCAAGAGACCCAGTACTTC

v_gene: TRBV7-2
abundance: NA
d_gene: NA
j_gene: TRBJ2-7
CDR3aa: CASSSPDSLNYEQYF
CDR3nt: TGTGCCAGCAGCTCCCCGGACAGTTTAAACTACGAGCAGTACTTC

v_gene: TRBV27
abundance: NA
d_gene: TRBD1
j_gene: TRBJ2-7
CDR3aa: CASSLTGTGAYEQYF
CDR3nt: TGTGCCAGCAGTTTAACCGGGACAGGAGCCTACGAGCAGTACTTC

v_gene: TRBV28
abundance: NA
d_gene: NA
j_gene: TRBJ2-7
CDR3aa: CASSLLSHNSYEQYF
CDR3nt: TGTGCCAGCAGTTTATTATCACACAACTCCTACGAGCAGTACTTC

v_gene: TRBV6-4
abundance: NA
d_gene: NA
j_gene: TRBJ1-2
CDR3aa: CASSERRGPNYGYTF
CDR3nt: TGTGCCAGCAGTGAACGAAGGGGCCCTAACTATGGCTACACCTTC

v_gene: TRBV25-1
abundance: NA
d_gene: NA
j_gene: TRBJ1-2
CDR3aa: CASSESQHTTLYGYTF
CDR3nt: TGTGCCAGCAGTGAATCTCAACACACTACGCTCTATGGCTACACCTTC

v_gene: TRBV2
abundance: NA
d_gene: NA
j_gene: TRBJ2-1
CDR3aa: CASSAAADNEQFF
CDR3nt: TGTGCCAGCAGTGCAGCGGCAGACAATGAGCAGTTCTTC

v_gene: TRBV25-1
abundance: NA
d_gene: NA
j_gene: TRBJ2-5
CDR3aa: CASSEGVSWETQYF
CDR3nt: TGTGCCAGCAGTGAGGGAGTTAGCTGGGAGACCCAGTACTTC

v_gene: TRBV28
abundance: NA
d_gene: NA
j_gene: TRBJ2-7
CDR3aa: CASSLIIPSDEQYF
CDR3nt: TGTGCCAGCAGTTTAATTATCCCTAGTGACGAGCAGTACTTC

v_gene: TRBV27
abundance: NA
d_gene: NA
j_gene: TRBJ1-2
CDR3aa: CASSFGSPTHDMRNYGYTF
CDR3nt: TGTGCCAGCAGTTTCGGTTCCCCTACACACGACATGAGGAACTATGGCTACACCTTC

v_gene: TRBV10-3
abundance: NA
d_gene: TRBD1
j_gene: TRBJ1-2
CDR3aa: CAISDTGTGAQGTF
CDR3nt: TGTGCCATCAGTGATACCGGGACAGGGGCCCAAGGCACCTTC

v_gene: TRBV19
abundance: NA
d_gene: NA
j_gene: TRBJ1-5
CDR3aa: CASRGGATGEYSNQPQHF
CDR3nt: TGTGCCAGTAGGGGCGGGGCGACAGGAGAATATAGCAATCAGCCCCAGCATTTT

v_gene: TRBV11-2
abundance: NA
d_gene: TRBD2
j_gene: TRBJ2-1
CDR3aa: CASSPQRLAGGNEQFF
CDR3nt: TGTGCCAGCAGCCCCCAAAGGTTAGCGGGAGGTAATGAGCAGTTCTTC

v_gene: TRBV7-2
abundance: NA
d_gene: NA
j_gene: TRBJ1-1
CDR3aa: CASSSGRVRNTEAFF
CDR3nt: TGTGCCAGCAGCTCGGGGAGGGTTCGGAACACTGAAGCTTTCTTT

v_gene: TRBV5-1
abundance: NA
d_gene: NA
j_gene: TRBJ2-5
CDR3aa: CASSLVASLVQETQYF
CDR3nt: TGCGCCAGCAGCTTGGTGGCCTCCTTAGTCCAAGAGACCCAGTACTTC

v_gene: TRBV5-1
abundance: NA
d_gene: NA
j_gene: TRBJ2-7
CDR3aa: CASSLIGDSYEQYF
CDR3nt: TGCGCCAGCAGCTTGATCGGGGACTCCTACGAGCAGTACTTC

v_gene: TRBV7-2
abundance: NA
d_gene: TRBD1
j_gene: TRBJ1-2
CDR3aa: CASSLAGDRGHGYTF
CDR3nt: TGTGCCAGCAGCTTAGCCGGGGACAGGGGACATGGCTACACCTTC

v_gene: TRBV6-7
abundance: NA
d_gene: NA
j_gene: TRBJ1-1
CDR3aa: CASLRTEAFF
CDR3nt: TGTGCCAGTCTAAGGACTGAAGCTTTCTTT

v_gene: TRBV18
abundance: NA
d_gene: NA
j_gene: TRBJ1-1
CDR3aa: CASSPPLAGDTEAFF
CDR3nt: TGTGCCAGCTCACCACCGTTGGCGGGTGACACTGAAGCTTTCTTT

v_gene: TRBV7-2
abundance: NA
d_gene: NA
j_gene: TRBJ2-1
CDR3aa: CASSLDRGYNEQFF
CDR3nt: TGTGCCAGCAGCTTAGATCGGGGTTACAATGAGCAGTTCTTC

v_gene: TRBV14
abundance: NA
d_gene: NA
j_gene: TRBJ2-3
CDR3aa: CASSQRALWTDTQYF
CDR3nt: TGTGCCAGCAGCCAACGGGCCCTGTGGACAGATACGCAGTATTTT

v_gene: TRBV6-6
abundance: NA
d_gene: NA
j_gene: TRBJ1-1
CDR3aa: CASSYSGRGTEAFF
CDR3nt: TGTGCCAGCAGTTACTCAGGGCGGGGGACTGAAGCTTTCTTT

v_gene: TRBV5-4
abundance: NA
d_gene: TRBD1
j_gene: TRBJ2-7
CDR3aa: CASSRLDRDRVHEQYF
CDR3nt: TGCGCCAGCAGCCGCCTCGATAGGGACAGGGTGCACGAGCAGTACTTC

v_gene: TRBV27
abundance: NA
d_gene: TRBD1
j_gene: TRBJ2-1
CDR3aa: CASSAEDRGYNEQFF
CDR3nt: TGTGCCAGCAGTGCAGAGGACAGGGGATACAATGAGCAGTTCTTC

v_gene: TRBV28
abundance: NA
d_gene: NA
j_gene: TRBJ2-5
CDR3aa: CASSSGIGGRKTQYF
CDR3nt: TGTGCCAGCAGTTCTGGCATCGGAGGTCGAAAGACCCAGTACTTC

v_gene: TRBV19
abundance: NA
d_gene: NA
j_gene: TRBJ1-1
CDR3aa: CASSIGHSNTEAFF
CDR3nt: TGTGCCAGTAGTATAGGGCACTCGAACACTGAAGCTTTCTTT

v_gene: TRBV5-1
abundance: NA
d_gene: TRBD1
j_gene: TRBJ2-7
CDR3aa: CASSLTGGYEQYF
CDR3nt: TGCGCCAGCAGCTTGACAGGGGGTTACGAGCAGTACTTC

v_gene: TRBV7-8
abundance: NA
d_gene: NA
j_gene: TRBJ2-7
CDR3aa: CASSQTGSEQYF
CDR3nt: TGTGCCAGCAGCCAAACAGGGTCCGAGCAGTACTTC

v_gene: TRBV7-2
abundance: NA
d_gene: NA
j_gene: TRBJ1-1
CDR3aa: CASSLEPNTEAFF
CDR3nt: TGTGCCAGCAGCTTAGAGCCGAACACTGAAGCTTTCTTT

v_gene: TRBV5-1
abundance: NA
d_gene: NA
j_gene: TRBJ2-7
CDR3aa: CASSLSTGLQPIYEQYF
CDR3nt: TGCGCCAGCAGCTTGAGTACCGGGCTCCAGCCAATCTACGAGCAGTACTTC

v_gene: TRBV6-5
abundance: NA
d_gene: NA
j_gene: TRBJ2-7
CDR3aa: CASSYGGGVPYEQYF
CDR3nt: TGTGCCAGCAGTTACGGAGGCGGTGTACCTTACGAGCAGTACTTC

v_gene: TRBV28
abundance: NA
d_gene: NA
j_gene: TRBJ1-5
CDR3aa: CASSTWGSNQPQHF
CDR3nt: TGTGCCAGCAGTACGTGGGGGAGCAATCAGCCCCAGCATTTT

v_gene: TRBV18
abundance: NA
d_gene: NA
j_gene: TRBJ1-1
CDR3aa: CASSPPGRMNTEAFF
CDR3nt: TGTGCCAGCTCACCACCGGGACGGATGAACACTGAAGCTTTCTTT

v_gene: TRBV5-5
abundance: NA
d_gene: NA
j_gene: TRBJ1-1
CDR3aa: CASTKTGRNTEAFF
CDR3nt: TGTGCCAGCACCAAAACAGGCAGGAACACTGAAGCTTTCTTT

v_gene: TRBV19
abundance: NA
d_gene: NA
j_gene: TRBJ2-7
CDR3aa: CASSPTGFSYEQYF
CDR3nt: TGTGCCAGTAGTCCGACAGGTTTCTCCTACGAGCAGTACTTC

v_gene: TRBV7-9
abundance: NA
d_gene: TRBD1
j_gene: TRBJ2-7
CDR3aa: CASSFSQGATYEQYF
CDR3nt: TGTGCCAGCAGCTTTTCGCAGGGGGCGACCTACGAGCAGTACTTC

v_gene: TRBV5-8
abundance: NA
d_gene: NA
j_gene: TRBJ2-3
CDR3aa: CASSLAQAGPTDTQYF
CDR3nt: TGTGCCAGCAGCTTGGCTCAGGCGGGTCCCACAGATACGCAGTATTTT

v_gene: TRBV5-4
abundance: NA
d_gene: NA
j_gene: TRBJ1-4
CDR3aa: CASSRRASNEKLFF
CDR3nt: TGTGCCAGCAGCCGAAGAGCCTCTAATGAAAAACTGTTTTTT

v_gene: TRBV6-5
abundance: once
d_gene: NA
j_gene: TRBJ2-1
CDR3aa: CASSNRGNEQFF
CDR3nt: TGTGCCAGCAGTAATCGTGGGAATGAGCAGTTCTTC

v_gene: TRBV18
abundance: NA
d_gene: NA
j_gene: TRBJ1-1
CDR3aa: CASSPDSSWGWSGTEAFF
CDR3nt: TGTGCCAGCTCACCAGATTCGTCCTGGGGATGGAGTGGCACTGAAGCTTTCTTT

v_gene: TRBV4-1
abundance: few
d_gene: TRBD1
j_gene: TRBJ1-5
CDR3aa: CASSQPTGRVSNQPQHF
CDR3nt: TGCGCCAGCAGCCAACCGACAGGGAGGGTCAGCAATCAGCCCCAGCATTTT

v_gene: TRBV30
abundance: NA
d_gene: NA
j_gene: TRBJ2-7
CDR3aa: CAWSVRGGTYEQYF
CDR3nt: TGTGCCTGGAGTGTCAGGGGGGGGACCTACGAGCAGTACTTC

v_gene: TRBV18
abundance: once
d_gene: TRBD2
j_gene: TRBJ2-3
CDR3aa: CASSGLAGVTDTQYF
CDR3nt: TGTGCCAGCTCCGGACTAGCGGGAGTAACAGATACGCAGTATTTT

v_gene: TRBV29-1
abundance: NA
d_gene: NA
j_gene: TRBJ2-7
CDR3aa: CSVGMRLSSYEQYF
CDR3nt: TGCAGCGTTGGGATGAGGTTGAGCTCCTACGAGCAGTACTTC

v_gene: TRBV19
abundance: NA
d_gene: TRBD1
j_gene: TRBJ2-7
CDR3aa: CASSRSSPGTGGSPTSYEQYF
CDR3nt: TGTGCCAGTAGTCGAAGCTCTCCGGGGACAGGGGGTTCTCCTACCTCCTACGAGCAGTACTTC

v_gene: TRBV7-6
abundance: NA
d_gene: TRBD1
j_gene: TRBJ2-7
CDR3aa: CAIRDRGVNEQYF
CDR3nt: TGTGCCATCCGGGACAGGGGCGTCAACGAGCAGTACTTC